A selection of T cell receptor beta chains follows, all from one sample in a study of vaccination and CD4 T cells after COVID-19. TCRdb used MiXCR to reprocess the PCR reads, holding one entry per CDR3 protein. This table has roughly 4,000 distinct CDR3 sequences, 38% appearing once. No antigen has been identified for these receptors. Source material: CD4+ T cells from blood, cultured in vitro. The receptors were sampled from a human donor who had recovered from COVID-19. Each CDR3 is given with its conserved first and last residue. A D gene is named only where the DNA matches it firmly. Rows may omit the clone size; those that give it use once, few, many or a size class.

v_gene,abundance,j_gene,d_gene,CDR3aa,CDR3nt
TRBV6-5,few,TRBJ2-7,-,CASSYGGQQYF,TGTGCCAGCAGTTACGGGGGACAGCAGTACTTC
TRBV20-1,medium-sized,TRBJ2-1,TRBD2,CSASPGLADNEQFF,TGCAGTGCTAGTCCGGGACTAGCGGACAATGAGCAGTTCTTC
TRBV20-1,-,TRBJ2-5,-,CSASPWTRETQYF,TGCAGTGCTTCCCCGTGGACAAGGGAGACCCAGTACTTC
TRBV12-3/TRBV12-4,-,TRBJ2-1,TRBD1,CASSQGTGERNEQFF,TGTGCCAGCAGTCAAGGGACAGGGGAAAGGAATGAGCAGTTCTTC
TRBV5-4,medium-sized,TRBJ1-6,-,CASSLWQGTNSPLHF,TGTGCCAGCAGCTTGTGGCAGGGGACAAATTCACCCCTCCACTTT
TRBV21-1,-,TRBJ2-5,-,CASSKGTGSMETQYF,TGTGCCAGCAGCAAAGGGACAGGGAGTATGGAGACCCAGTACTTC
TRBV6-1,-,TRBJ1-5,TRBD1,CASRKWQQGNQPQHF,TGTGCCAGCAGGAAATGGCAACAGGGGAATCAGCCCCAGCATTTT
TRBV5-1,-,TRBJ2-5,TRBD2,CASSLAGGTYQETQYF,TGCGCCAGCAGCTTGGCCGGGGGGACCTACCAAGAGACCCAGTACTTC
TRBV6-1,-,TRBJ2-3,TRBD2,CASSLAGLGTDTQYF,TGTGCCAGCAGCTTAGCGGGACTCGGCACAGATACGCAGTATTTT
TRBV15,-,TRBJ2-4,TRBD2,CATSKGVTSGGAMAKNIQYF,TGTGCCACCAGCAAGGGTGTGACTAGCGGGGGGGCCATGGCCAAAAACATTCAGTACTTC
TRBV7-3,-,TRBJ2-7,TRBD2,CASSFGTSGSYEQYF,TGTGCCAGCAGCTTCGGGACTAGCGGCTCCTACGAGCAGTACTTC
TRBV5-4,-,TRBJ2-7,-,CASSLYGGRIPYEQYF,TGTGCCAGCAGCTTGTATGGGGGGCGCATCCCCTACGAGCAGTACTTC
TRBV7-3,-,TRBJ2-1,-,CASSLDYSSYNEQFF,TGTGCCAGCAGCCTAGACTACAGCTCCTACAATGAGCAGTTCTTC
TRBV7-2,large,TRBJ2-5,-,CASSLAAGGETQYF,TGTGCCAGCAGCTTAGCGGCAGGTGGGGAGACCCAGTACTTC